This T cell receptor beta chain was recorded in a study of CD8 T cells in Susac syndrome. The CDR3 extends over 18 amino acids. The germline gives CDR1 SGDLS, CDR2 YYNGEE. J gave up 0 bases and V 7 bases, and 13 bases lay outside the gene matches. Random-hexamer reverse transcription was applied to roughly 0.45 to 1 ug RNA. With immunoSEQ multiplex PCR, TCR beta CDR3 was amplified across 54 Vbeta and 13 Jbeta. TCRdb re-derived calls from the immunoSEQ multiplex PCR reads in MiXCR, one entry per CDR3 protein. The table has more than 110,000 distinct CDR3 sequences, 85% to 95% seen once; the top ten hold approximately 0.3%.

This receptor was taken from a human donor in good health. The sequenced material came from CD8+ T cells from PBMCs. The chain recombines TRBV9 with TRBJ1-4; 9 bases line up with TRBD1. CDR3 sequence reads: CASGPTGGNYATNEKLFF. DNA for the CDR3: TGTGCCAGCGGACCGACAGGGGGGAACTATGCAACTAATGAAAAACTGTTTTTT. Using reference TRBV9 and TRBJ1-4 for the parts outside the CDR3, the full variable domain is DSGVTQTPKHLITATGQRVTLRCSPRSGDLSVYWYQQSLDQGLQFLIQYYNGEERAKGNILERFSAQQFPDLHSELNLSSLELGDSALYFCASGPTGGNYATNEKLFFGSGTQLSVL.